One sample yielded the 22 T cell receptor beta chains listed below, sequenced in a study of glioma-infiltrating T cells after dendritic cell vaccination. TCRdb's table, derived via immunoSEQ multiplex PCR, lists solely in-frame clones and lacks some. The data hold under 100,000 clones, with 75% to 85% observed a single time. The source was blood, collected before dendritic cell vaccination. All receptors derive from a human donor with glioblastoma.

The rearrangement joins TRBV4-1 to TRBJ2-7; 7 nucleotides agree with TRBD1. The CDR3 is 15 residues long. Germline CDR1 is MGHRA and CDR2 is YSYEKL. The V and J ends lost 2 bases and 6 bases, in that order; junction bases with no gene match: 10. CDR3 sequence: CASSQFIDRVGEQYF. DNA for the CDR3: TGCGCCAGCAGCCAATTTATCGACAGGGTGGGCGAGCAGTACTTC.

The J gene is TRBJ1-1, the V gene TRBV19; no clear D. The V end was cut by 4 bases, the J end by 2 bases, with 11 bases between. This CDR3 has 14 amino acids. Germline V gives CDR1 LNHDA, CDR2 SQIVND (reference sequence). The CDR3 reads CASSKRFQNTEAFF. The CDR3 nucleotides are TGTGCCAGTAGTAAACGGTTTCAAAACACTGAAGCTTTCTTT.

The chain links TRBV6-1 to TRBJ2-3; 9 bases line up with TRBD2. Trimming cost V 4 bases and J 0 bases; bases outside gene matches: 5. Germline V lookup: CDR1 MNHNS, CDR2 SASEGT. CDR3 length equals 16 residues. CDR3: CASSGRLAASTDTQYF. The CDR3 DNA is TGTGCCAGCAGTGGACGACTAGCGGCTAGCACAGATACGCAGTATTTT.

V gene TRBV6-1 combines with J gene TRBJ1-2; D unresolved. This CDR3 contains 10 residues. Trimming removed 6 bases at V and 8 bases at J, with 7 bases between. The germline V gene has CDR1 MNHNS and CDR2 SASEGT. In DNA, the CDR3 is TGTGCCAGCAGGGAGAGAGGCTACACCTTC. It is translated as CASRERGYTF.

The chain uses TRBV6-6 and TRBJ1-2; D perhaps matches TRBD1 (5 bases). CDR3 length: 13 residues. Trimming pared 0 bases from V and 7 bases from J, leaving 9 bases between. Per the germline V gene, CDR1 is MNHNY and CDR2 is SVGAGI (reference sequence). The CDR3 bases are TGTGCCAGCAGTTACTCGAATGGGGCTGGCTACACCTTC. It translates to CASSYSNGAGYTF.

The CDR3 DNA follows: TGTGCCAGCAGCCCCTTTTGGCTCGCGAACACCGGGGAGCTGTTTTTT. Protein: CASSPFWLANTGELFF. The rearrangement joins TRBV9 to TRBJ2-2, with D hard to call. Germline CDR1 reads SGDLS; CDR2 reads YYNGEE. V gave up 4 bases and J gave up 0 bases, with 13 bases separating them. This CDR3 region has 16 residues.

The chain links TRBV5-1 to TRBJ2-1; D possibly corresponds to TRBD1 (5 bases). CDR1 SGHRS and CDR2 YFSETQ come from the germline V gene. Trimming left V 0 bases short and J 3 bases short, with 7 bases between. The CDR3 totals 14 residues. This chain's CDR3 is CASSLGQGYNEQFF. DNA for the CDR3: TGCGCCAGCAGCTTGGGCCAGGGCTACAATGAGCAGTTCTTC. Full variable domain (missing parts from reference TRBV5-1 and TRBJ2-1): KAGVTQTPRYLIKTRGQQVTLSCSPISGHRSVSWYQQTPGQGLQFLFEYFSETQRNKGNFPGRFSGRQFSNSRSEMNVSTLELGDSALYLCASSLGQGYNEQFFGPGTRLTVL.

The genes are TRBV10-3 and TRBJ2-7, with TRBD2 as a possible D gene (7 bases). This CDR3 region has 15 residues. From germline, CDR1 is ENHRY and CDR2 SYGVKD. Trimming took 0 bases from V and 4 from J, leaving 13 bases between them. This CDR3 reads CAISESRGGAYEQYF. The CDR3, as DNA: TGTGCCATCAGTGAGTCGAGAGGGGGGGCGTACGAGCAGTACTTC.

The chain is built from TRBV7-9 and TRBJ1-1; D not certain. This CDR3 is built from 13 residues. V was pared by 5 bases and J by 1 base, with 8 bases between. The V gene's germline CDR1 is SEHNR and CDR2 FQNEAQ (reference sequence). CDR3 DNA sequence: TGTGCCAGCAGCGAACAGTGGAACACTGAAGCTTTCTTT. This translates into CASSEQWNTEAFF.

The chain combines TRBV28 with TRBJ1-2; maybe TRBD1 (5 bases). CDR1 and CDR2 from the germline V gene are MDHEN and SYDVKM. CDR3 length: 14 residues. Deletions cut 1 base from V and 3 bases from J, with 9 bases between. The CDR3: CASSLSTDYYGYTF. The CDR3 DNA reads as TGTGCCAGCAGTTTATCGACAGACTACTATGGCTACACCTTC.

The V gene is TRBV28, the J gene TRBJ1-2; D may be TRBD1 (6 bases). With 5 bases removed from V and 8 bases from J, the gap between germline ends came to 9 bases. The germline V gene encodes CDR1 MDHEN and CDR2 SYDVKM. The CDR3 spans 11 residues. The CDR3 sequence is CASSQGFGYTF. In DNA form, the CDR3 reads TGTGCCAGCAGTCAGGGGTTCGGCTACACCTTC.

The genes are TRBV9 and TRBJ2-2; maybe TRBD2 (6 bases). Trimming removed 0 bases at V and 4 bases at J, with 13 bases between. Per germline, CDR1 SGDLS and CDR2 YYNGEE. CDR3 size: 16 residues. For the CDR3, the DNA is TGTGCCAGCAGCGTAGTTAGCGGTCCCATCACCGGGGAGCTGTTTTTT. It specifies CASSVVSGPITGELFF. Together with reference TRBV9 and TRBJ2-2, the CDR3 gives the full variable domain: DSGVTQTPKHLITATGQRVTLRCSPRSGDLSVYWYQQSLDQGLQFLIQYYNGEERAKGNILERFSAQQFPDLHSELNLSSLELGDSALYFCASSVVSGPITGELFFGEGSRLTVL.

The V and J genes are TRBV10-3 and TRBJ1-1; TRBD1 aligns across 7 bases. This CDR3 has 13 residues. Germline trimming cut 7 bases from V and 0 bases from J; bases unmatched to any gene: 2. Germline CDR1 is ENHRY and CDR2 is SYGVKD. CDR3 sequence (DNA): TGTGCCATCACCGGGACAGTGAACACTGAAGCTTTCTTT. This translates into CAITGTVNTEAFF.

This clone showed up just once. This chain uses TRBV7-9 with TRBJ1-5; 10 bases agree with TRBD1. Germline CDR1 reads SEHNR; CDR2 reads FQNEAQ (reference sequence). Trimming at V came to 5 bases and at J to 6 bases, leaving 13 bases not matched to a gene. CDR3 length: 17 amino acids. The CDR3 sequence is CASSLFSGTGVGQPQHF. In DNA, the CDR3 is TGTGCCAGCAGCCTTTTCTCCGGGACAGGGGTGGGTCAGCCCCAGCATTTT. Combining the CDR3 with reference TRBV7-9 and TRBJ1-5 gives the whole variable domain DTGVSQNPRHKITKRGQNVTFRCDPISEHNRLYWYRQTLGQGPEFLTYFQNEAQLEKSRLLSDRFSAERPKGSFSTLEIQRTEQGDSAMYLCASSLFSGTGVGQPQHFGDGTRLSIL.

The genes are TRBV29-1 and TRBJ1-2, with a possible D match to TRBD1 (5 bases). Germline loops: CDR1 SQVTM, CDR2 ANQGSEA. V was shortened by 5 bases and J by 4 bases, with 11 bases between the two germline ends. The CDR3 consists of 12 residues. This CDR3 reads CSVWGTSYGYTF. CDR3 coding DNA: TGCAGCGTTTGGGGCACATCCTATGGCTACACCTTC. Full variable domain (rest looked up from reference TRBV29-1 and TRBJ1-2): SAVISQKPSRDICQRGTSLTIQCQVDSQVTMMFWYRQQPGQSLTLIATANQGSEATYESGFVIDKFPISRPNLTFSTLTVSNMSPEDSSIYLCSVWGTSYGYTFGSGTRLTVV.

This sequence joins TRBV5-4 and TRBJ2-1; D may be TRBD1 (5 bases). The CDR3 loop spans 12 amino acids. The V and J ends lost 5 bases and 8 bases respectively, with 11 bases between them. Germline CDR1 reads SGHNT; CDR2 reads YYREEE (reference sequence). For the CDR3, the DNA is TGTGCCAGCAGTTTCCAGGGTGATGAGCAGTTCTTC. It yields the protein CASSFQGDEQFF.

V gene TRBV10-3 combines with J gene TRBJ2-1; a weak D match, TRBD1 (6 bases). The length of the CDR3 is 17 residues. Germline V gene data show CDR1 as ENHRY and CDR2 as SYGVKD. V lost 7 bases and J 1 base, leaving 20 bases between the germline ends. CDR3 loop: CAITKMATGLSYNEQFF. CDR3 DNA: TGTGCCATCACCAAAATGGCTACAGGGCTATCCTACAATGAGCAGTTCTTC.

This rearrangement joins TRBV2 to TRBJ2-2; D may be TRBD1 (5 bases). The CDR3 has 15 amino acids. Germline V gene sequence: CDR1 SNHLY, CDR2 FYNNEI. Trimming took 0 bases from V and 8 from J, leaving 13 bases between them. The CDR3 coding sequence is TGTGCCAGCAGTGAAGCGGGGCAGGCCAGTGGGGAGCTGTTTTTT. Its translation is CASSEAGQASGELFF.

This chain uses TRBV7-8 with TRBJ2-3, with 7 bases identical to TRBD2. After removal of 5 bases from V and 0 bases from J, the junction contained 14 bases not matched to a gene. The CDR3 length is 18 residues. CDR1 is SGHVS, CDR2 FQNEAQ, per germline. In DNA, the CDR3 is TGTGCCAGCAGCCTACGAGGACTAGATCTCACGAGCACAGATACGCAGTATTTT. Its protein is CASSLRGLDLTSTDTQYF.

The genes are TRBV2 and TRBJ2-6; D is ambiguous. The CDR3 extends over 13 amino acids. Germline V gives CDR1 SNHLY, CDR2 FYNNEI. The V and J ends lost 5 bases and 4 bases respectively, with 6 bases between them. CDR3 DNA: TGTGCCAGCAGTTACGGGGGGGCCAACGTCCTGACTTTC. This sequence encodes CASSYGGANVLTF.

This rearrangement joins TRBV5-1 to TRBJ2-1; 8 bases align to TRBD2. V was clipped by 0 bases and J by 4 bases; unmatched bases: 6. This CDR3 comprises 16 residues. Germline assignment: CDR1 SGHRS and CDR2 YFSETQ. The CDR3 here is CASSLGGAGEYNEQFF. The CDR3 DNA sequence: TGCGCCAGCAGCTTGGGAGGAGCGGGAGAGTACAATGAGCAGTTCTTC.

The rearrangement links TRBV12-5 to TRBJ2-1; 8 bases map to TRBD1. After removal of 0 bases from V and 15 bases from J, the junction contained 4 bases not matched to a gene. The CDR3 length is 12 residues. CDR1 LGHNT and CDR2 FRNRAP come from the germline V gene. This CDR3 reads CASGLVRTGPFF. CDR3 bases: TGTGCTAGTGGTTTGGTGCGGACAGGGCCGTTCTTC.